The T cell receptor (beta chain) described here comes from a study of blood T cell repertoires in COVID-19 (dated by TCRdb to the early 2020s). Broadly, across the study: The collaborator samples originated in the United States, Italy and Spain and spanned the acute and convalescent phases of COVID-19. Deeply sampled blood TCRbeta repertoires from subjects exposed to, actively infected with, or recovered from COVID-19 were included in the dataset. A de-identified subject ID, COVID-19 status, age in years and sex were almost always included in the sample metadata. The samples were drawn from the first 160 participants of the ongoing ImmuneRACE study and from some 1,300 subjects provided by 6 global collaborators. The repertoires were made available in a free public database intended to serve as a resource for research on the immune response to SARS-CoV-2. HLA class I and class II types, where available, came from metadata supplied by the sample provider rather than from assay-based typing. The material from the prospective study consisted of cDNA or gDNA derived from T cells, B-cell-depleted T cells, or PBMCs. What the work shows at the level of the full study, not this receptor alone: How much clinical and demographic metadata was included differed by source and by participant, and the metadata was provided uncurated.

A remark on this clone: Its antigen target is currently unknown. Base qualities are not provided; no much larger clone lies one nucleotide away.

Collaborating institutions collected whole blood in K2EDTA tubes following their own protocols. For TCRbeta analysis, collaborator samples were shipped as frozen whole blood, as isolated PBMCs, or as DNA extracted from either sample type. CDR1 and CDR2 were assigned from the germline V gene (reference sequence) as SEHNR and FQNEAQ. V lost 1 base and J lost 6 bases, and the count of bases not matched to a germline gene is 2. The CDR3 has 15 amino acids, counting the end cysteine and phenylalanine. Here the CDR3 DNA is all that survives: 45 bases in frame from base 1. The immunoSEQ Assay, a bias-controlled multiplex PCR, was used to amplify TCRbeta CDR3 regions from genomic DNA. Per the authors' processing: Nucleated cell counts per sample were estimated from amplification of reference gene primers within the assay. To quantify the absolute abundance of each unique TCRbeta CDR3 rearrangement, sequence reads were collapsed and filtered. For each sample, productive Simpson clonality was calculated by taking the square root of Simpson's diversity index across productive rearrangements. TCRdb retrieved this table from immuneACCESS and kept in-frame rearrangements only. Not all clones are present; in checked studies, unresolved V genes account for under half, and no reason is known for the remainder. The D gene and trimming were derived from the DNA, and the V and J assignments and clone size from that table. This sample holds 150,000 or so clones; 70% to 85% were observed only once. The top ten clonotypes cover 3% to 3.5% of the sample.

The sequence joins TRBV7-9 to TRBJ2-1; 11 central bases correspond to TRBD1. Sequenced sample: peripheral blood. This clonotype was obtained from a woman older than 75 with acute or convalescent COVID-19. The CDR3 reads CASSLVGTGGNEQFF. The nucleotides read TGTGCCAGCAGCTTAGTTGGGACAGGGGGCAATGAGCAGTTCTTC.